These 32 T cell receptor beta chains share one sample of origin, sequenced in a study of T cells in Graves' hyperthyroidism and ophthalmopathy. Using RNA transcripts as the source, TCR beta CDR3 regions were amplified. The TCR CDR3 was amplified in a first-round RT-PCR using the HTBI primer set. TCRdb re-derived calls from the multiplex PCR reads in MiXCR, one entry per CDR3 protein. The data show about 720,000 distinct CDR3 sequences, under 20% seen once. Sequencing was done on a sample of blood. The source of these receptors is a woman aged 45-59 years with Graves' hyperthyroidism that later progressed to Graves' ophthalmopathy.

This clonotype has ten or more counts. The chain employs TRBV3-1 and TRBJ2-3; D is unresolved. Germline V lookup: CDR1 LGHDT, CDR2 YNNKEL (reference sequence). V dropped 6 bases and J dropped 2 bases, with 21 bases sitting between them. The CDR3 sequence is 17 residues long. DNA for the CDR3: TGTGCCAGCAGTCCAAACGCCCGGCGGAGTATCACAGATACGCAGTATTTT. Translation: CASSPNARRSITDTQYF.

Of note for this clonotype: It may be a read error: a sequence one base away is much more abundant. The chain uses TRBV20-1 and TRBJ2-5; possibly TRBD1 for D (5 bases). CDR1 DFQATT and CDR2 SNEGSKA come from the germline V gene (reference sequence). The CDR3 consists of 13 residues. This chain's CDR3 is CGARDTGWETQYF. In DNA, the CDR3 is TGCGGTGCTAGAGATACAGGTTGGGAGACCCAGTACTTC.

This clonotype has more than one count but fewer than ten. This rearrangement joins TRBV6-1 to TRBJ1-2, with D possibly being TRBD1 (6 bases). There are 17 residues in the CDR3. The germline CDR1 and CDR2 sequences are MNHNS and SASEGT. V was cut by 0 bases and J by 4 bases, with 18 bases left in between. This CDR3 reads CASSEALRMGAGYGYTF. In DNA form, the CDR3 reads TGTGCCAGCAGTGAAGCGCTTCGTATGGGGGCCGGCTATGGCTACACCTTC.

This clonotype was picked up a small number of times. This chain connects TRBV5-1 to TRBJ1-1, with D unclear. Germline values: CDR1 SGHRS, CDR2 YFSETQ. V lost 1 base, J lost 1 base, and 8 bases lay in between. The length of the CDR3 is 14 residues. The CDR3 nucleotides are TGCGCCAGCAGCTTGTATGCAGGGAACACTGAAGCTTTCTTT. Protein: CASSLYAGNTEAFF. The full variable domain, rest sourced from reference TRBV5-1 and TRBJ1-1, is KAGVTQTPRYLIKTRGQQVTLSCSPISGHRSVSWYQQTPGQGLQFLFEYFSETQRNKGNFPGRFSGRQFSNSRSEMNVSTLELGDSALYLCASSLYAGNTEAFFGQGTRLTVV.

The chain combines TRBV15 with TRBJ1-3; no clear D gene. Looked up from germline, CDR1 is LNHNV and CDR2 is YYDKDF (reference sequence). The CDR3 consists of 13 residues. V lost 0 bases and J lost 2, with 2 bases in between. The CDR3 loop is CATSRDPGNTIYF. The CDR3, as DNA: TGTGCCACCAGCAGAGATCCTGGAAACACCATATATTTT. The variable domain in full, with the rest retrieved from reference TRBV15 and TRBJ1-3, is DAMVIQNPRYQVTQFGKPVTLSCSQTLNHNVMYWYQQKSSQAPKLLFHYYDKDFNNEADTPDNFQSRRPNTSFCFLDIRSPGLGDTAMYLCATSRDPGNTIYFGEGSWLTVV.

The chain recombines TRBV12-3 or TRBV12-4 with TRBJ1-5, with D uncertain. V lost 2 bases and J lost 2, with 19 bases in between. The CDR3 runs to 18 residues. CDR3 protein: CASSLSRRGGYGNQPQHF. The CDR3 nucleotides read TGTGCCAGCAGTTTAAGCCGGCGCGGAGGGTACGGCAATCAGCCCCAGCATTTT.

The chain employs TRBV6-1 and TRBJ1-3; D might be TRBD1 (5 bases). This CDR3 is 15 amino acids long. The V end lost 3 bases, the J end lost 3 bases, and 12 bases lay between the germline ends. Germline V gene data show CDR1 as MNHNS and CDR2 as SASEGT. The DNA of the CDR3 is TGTGCCAGCAGTGAGACCCAGGGCGGTGGAAACACCATATATTTT. Its protein product is CASSETQGGGNTIYF.

On this clonotype: A read error may explain this, as a much larger clone is one base away. The chain is built from TRBV9 and TRBJ2-1, with 9 positions matching TRBD2. With 0 bases clipped from V and 4 bases from J, the junction kept 2 bases outside the gene matches. This CDR3 contains 15 residues. The germline V gene has CDR1 SGDLS and CDR2 YYNGEE. The CDR3 here is CASSVGRGGYNEQFF. The CDR3 bases are TGTGCCAGCAGCGTAGGGCGGGGGGGATACAATGAGCAGTTCTTC.

This clonotype has just a few counts. V and J are TRBV5-1 and TRBJ1-1; no clear D. The CDR3 is made up of 15 amino acids. With 0 bases removed from V and 1 base from J, the gap between germline ends came to 10 bases. Germline CDR1 reads SGHRS; CDR2 reads YFSETQ. Here the CDR3 DNA reads TGCGCCAGCAGCTTGGAAGTGTGGGGGAACACTGAAGCTTTCTTT. This encodes CASSLEVWGNTEAFF.

This clonotype has at least ten counts. The chain is built from TRBV12-3 or TRBV12-4 and TRBJ1-2, with D possibly TRBD1 on 5 matching bases. Trimming pared 7 bases from V and 1 base from J, leaving 16 bases between. The CDR3 totals 15 residues. CDR3 region: CASISQGHFNYGYTF. In DNA form, the CDR3 reads TGTGCCAGCATCTCTCAAGGACACTTTAACTATGGCTACACCTTC.

This clonotype was seen a handful of times. This chain joins TRBV12-3 or TRBV12-4 and TRBJ1-4, with TRBD1 as a possible D gene (5 bases). Trimming stripped 5 bases from V and 3 bases from J, with 16 bases between. CDR3 length: 16 residues. Here the CDR3 reads CASSVPGAGANEKLFF. The CDR3 region has the DNA TGTGCCAGCAGTGTCCCCGGGGCGGGAGCTAATGAAAAACTGTTTTTT.

This chain joins TRBV12-3 or TRBV12-4 and TRBJ2-1, with unresolved D. There are 16 residues in the CDR3. The ends were cut back, 3 bases at V and 6 bases at J, with 18 bases in the middle. This CDR3 reads CASSFSLGPPRNEQFF. The DNA of the CDR3 is TGTGCCAGCAGTTTCTCATTAGGACCGCCCCGCAATGAGCAGTTCTTC.

The chain links TRBV7-9 to TRBJ1-5; D might be TRBD1 (5 bases). Trimming stripped 3 bases from V and 0 bases from J, with 15 bases between. The CDR3 is 17 residues long. Germline values: CDR1 SEHNR, CDR2 FQNEAQ (reference sequence). CDR3 nucleotide sequence: TGTGCCAGCAGCTTTGGACAAACGGATTATAGCAATCAGCCCCAGCATTTT. Translating gives CASSFGQTDYSNQPQHF.

This clonotype came up many times. This chain joins TRBV5-1 and TRBJ1-1, with D uncertain. V was trimmed by 2 bases and J by 5 bases, leaving 16 bases between them. Germline V gene data show CDR1 as SGHRS and CDR2 as YFSETQ. The CDR3 covers 15 residues. CDR3 loop: CASSFSLAGGTEAFF. CDR3 nucleotide sequence: TGCGCCAGCAGCTTTAGCCTGGCAGGTGGGACTGAAGCTTTCTTT.

The chain employs TRBV11-3 and TRBJ1-5; the match to TRBD1 covers 9 bases. Germline V lookup: CDR1 SGHNT, CDR2 YENEEA. The CDR3 consists of 15 residues. V shed 6 bases, J shed 3 bases, and the junction held 6 bases outside the gene matches. CDR3 in DNA: TGTGCCAGCAGTTACGGGACAGGGCTCAATCAGCCCCAGCATTTT. Its protein product is CASSYGTGLNQPQHF.

This clonotype has a handful of counts. The V call is TRBV27, the J call TRBJ2-6; D remains ambiguous. CDR3 size: 16 residues. V lost 6 bases and J 0 bases, leaving 12 bases between the germline ends. Germline V gives CDR1 MNHEY, CDR2 SMNVEV (reference sequence). The CDR3 nucleotides are TGTGCCAGCAGCCCCAGGAGACTCTCTGGGGCCAACGTCCTGACTTTC. Protein sequence: CASSPRRLSGANVLTF.

Ten or more counts support this clonotype. The chain recombines TRBV12-3 or TRBV12-4 with TRBJ2-3; 9 positions agree with TRBD2. The V segment lost 6 bases and the J segment 4 bases; nucleotides outside the gene matches: 11. The CDR3 contains 16 residues. The CDR3 DNA sequence: TGTGCCAGCAGGATTGTTAGCGGGGGCACTGCAGATACGCAGTATTTT. Its protein is CASRIVSGGTADTQYF.

This clonotype was found many times. J is TRBJ1-1 and V is TRBV30; no reliable D call. V lost 2 bases to trimming and J lost 1 base, with 8 bases between them. The CDR3 totals 13 residues. Germline V gene sequence: CDR1 GTSNPN, CDR2 SVGIG (reference sequence). The CDR3 loop is CAWSIGRNTEAFF. CDR3 bases: TGTGCCTGGAGTATTGGCCGGAACACTGAAGCTTTCTTT.

This clonotype came up a few times. The CDR3 loop reads CASSFWGDIGEPQHF. The CDR3 nucleotides read TGTGCCAGCAGTTTTTGGGGGGACATTGGGGAGCCCCAGCATTTT. V gene TRBV27 combines with J gene TRBJ1-5; D perhaps matches TRBD1 (6 bases). Germline loops: CDR1 MNHEY, CDR2 SMNVEV (reference sequence). Trimming took 3 bases from V and 8 from J, leaving 17 bases between them. The CDR3 spans 15 residues.

This clonotype appeared a single time. CDR3 protein: CSALQVNQPQHF. The CDR3 coding sequence is TGCAGTGCTCTACAGGTAAATCAGCCCCAGCATTTT. The chain has TRBV20-1 and TRBJ1-5, with a possible D match to TRBD1 (5 bases). Germline V CDR1 and CDR2: DFQATT, SNEGSKA (reference sequence). The ends were cut back, 5 bases at V and 4 bases at J, with 9 bases in the middle. This CDR3 is 12 amino acids long.

At least ten counts were recorded for this clonotype. This sequence joins TRBV6-5 and TRBJ2-7; D call uncertain. The V end was cut by 0 bases, the J end by 1 base, with 4 bases between. The CDR3 covers 13 residues. CDR1 is MNHEY and CDR2 is SVGAGI in the germline V gene. CDR3 loop: CASSYSTSYEQYF. CDR3 bases: TGTGCCAGCAGTTACTCAACTTCCTACGAGCAGTACTTC.

This chain joins TRBV6-5 and TRBJ2-6; no clear D gene. V lost 2 bases and J lost 0, with 8 bases in between. This CDR3 has 16 amino acids. Germline assignment: CDR1 MNHEY and CDR2 SVGAGI. CDR3 nucleotide sequence: TGTGCCAGCAGTTACCCGAGCAGCTCTGGGGCCAACGTCCTGACTTTC. Amino acids: CASSYPSSSGANVLTF.

The table lists this clonotype with many counts. DNA of the CDR3: TGTGCCAGCAGCTCGAAACGGAGGGGGGGCTATCCGAGCACTGAAGCTTTCTTT. Translating it yields CASSSKRRGGYPSTEAFF. This chain links TRBV11-2 with TRBJ1-1; D is possibly TRBD1 (6 bases). The CDR3 runs 18 residues. Per germline, CDR1 SGHAT and CDR2 FQNNGV. Deletions cut 4 bases from V and 4 bases from J, with 25 bases between.

This clonotype was counted many times. The chain links TRBV20-1 to TRBJ1-2, with TRBD1 matching over 9 bases. The ends lost 3 bases at V and 6 bases at J; junction bases unmatched: 8. Looked up from germline, CDR1 is DFQATT and CDR2 is SNEGSKA (reference sequence). The length of the CDR3 is 14 residues. The CDR3 region is CSASSRDRVDGYTF. CDR3 coding DNA: TGCAGTGCTAGCTCCCGGGACAGGGTAGATGGCTACACCTTC.

This clonotype was recorded at least ten times. CDR3 amino acids: CASSRRGDQPQHF. In DNA, the CDR3 is TGTGCCAGCAGCCGGAGGGGGGATCAGCCCCAGCATTTT. The gene calls are TRBV5-8 and TRBJ1-5; maybe TRBD1 (6 bases). The V and J ends lost 4 bases and 5 bases respectively, with 10 bases between them. The V gene's germline CDR1 is SGHTS and CDR2 YDEGEE. The CDR3 has 13 amino acids. Full variable domain (missing parts from reference TRBV5-8 and TRBJ1-5): EAGVTQSPTHLIKTRGQQATLRCSPISGHTSVYWYQQALGLGLQFLLWYDEGEERNRGNFPPRFSGRQFPNYSSELNVNALELEDSALYLCASSRRGDQPQHFGDGTRLSIL.

The CDR3 nucleotides are TGTGCCAGCAGCCCTAGGGGGACTAGCGGTGGCACAGATACGCAGTATTTT. Its translation: CASSPRGTSGGTDTQYF. V gene TRBV11-2 combines with J gene TRBJ2-3; 11 bases line up with TRBD2. J gave up 1 base and V 5 bases, and 8 bases lay outside the gene matches. The CDR3 contains 17 residues. The germline CDR1 and CDR2 sequences are SGHAT and FQNNGV. The variable domain in full, completed from reference TRBV11-2 and TRBJ2-3, reads EAGVAQSPRYKIIEKRQSVAFWCNPISGHATLYWYQQILGQGPKLLIQFQNNGVVDDSQLPKDRFSAERLKGVDSTLKIQPAKLEDSAVYLCASSPRGTSGGTDTQYFGPGTRLTVL.

This chain links TRBV10-3 with TRBJ2-7, with 8 positions matching TRBD2. J was trimmed by 3 bases and V by 0 bases; bases with no gene match: 7. The CDR3 spans 16 residues. Germline CDR1 is ENHRY and CDR2 is SYGVKD. The CDR3 protein is CAISESGRGDGYEQYF. The CDR3 DNA reads TGTGCCATCAGTGAGTCGGGGCGGGGGGATGGCTACGAGCAGTACTTC.

The chain couples TRBV5-6 to TRBJ1-6; D gene unclear. V shed 0 bases and J shed 10 bases, with 14 bases lying between them. The germline V gene encodes CDR1 SGHDT and CDR2 YYEEEE. The length of the CDR3 is 15 residues. The DNA of the CDR3 is TGTGCCAGCAGCTTGGGAACCGCGGGCCAATCACCCCTCCACTTT. Its protein product is CASSLGTAGQSPLHF.

This rearrangement joins TRBV20-1 to TRBJ1-3; D not resolved. Trimming shortened V by 6 bases and J by 6 bases, and 15 bases separated the two germline ends. The CDR3 has 13 amino acids. CDR1 is DFQATT and CDR2 is SNEGSKA in the germline V gene (reference sequence). The CDR3 region has the DNA TGCAGTGCACCCTCCCACTTGGCAAACACCATATATTTT. This gives the protein CSAPSHLANTIYF.

J is TRBJ1-6 and V is TRBV27, with D perhaps matching TRBD1 (6 bases). V lost 6 bases and J lost 11, with 20 bases in between. The length of the CDR3 is 15 residues. The V gene's germline CDR1 is MNHEY and CDR2 SMNVEV (reference sequence). DNA of the CDR3: TGTGCCAGCAGCCCGAAGGGGGGCAATAGTACACCCCTCCACTTT. This encodes CASSPKGGNSTPLHF.

The sample holds a few counts of this clonotype. The chain combines TRBV20-1 with TRBJ2-5; 7 bases map to TRBD1. The CDR3 runs to 14 residues. J lost 3 bases, V lost 6 bases, and 10 bases had no gene match. In germline, CDR1 is DFQATT, CDR2 SNEGSKA (reference sequence). The CDR3 nucleotides read TGCAGTGCCGACCCAACAGACAGGGAAGAGACCCAGTACTTC. It codes for CSADPTDREETQYF.

This clonotype has a handful of counts. The V gene is TRBV27, the J gene TRBJ2-2, with D uncertain. V was pared by 4 bases and J by 2 bases, with 11 bases between. The germline V gene encodes CDR1 MNHEY and CDR2 SMNVEV (reference sequence). CDR3 size: 15 residues. The CDR3 DNA sequence: TGTGCCAGCAGTTCGGTCAGGCCTAACACCGGGGAGCTGTTTTTT. Encoded protein: CASSSVRPNTGELFF.